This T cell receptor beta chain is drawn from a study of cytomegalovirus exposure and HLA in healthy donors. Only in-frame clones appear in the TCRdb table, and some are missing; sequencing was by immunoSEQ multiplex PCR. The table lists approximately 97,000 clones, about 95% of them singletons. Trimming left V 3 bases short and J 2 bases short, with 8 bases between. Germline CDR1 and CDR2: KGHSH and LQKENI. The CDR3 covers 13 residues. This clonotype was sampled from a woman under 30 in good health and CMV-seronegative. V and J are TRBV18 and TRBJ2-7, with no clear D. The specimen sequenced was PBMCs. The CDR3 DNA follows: TGTGCCAGCTCACCGGCGGCTACCTACGAGCAGTACTTC. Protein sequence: CASSPAATYEQYF.